This T cell receptor beta chain was obtained from a study of T-cell reconstitution after alpha-beta-depleted transplantation in children. For TCRbeta, the library was prepared with unique molecular identifiers. TCRdb used MiXCR to reprocess the PCR reads, holding one entry per CDR3 protein. The sample lists around 580,000 distinct CDR3 sequences, 25% to 30% occurring once. This clonotype occurred a few times. As yet, its antigen is unknown. Germline V gives CDR1 SGHRS, CDR2 YFSETQ. The length of the CDR3 is 14 residues. Trimming cost V 5 bases and J 4 bases; bases outside gene matches: 6. The study's findings and limits: From newly produced T cells came most of the T-cell counts and diversity one year after transplant. Surviving thymic progenitors and recipient T cells were the source of high TCRbeta diversity at day 60 in some patients. Reports say that about two months after transplant, the alpha-beta T cells came out of several hundred graft clones that had expanded.

The TCR comes from a boy under two years old with Wiskott-Aldrich syndrome, due to receive a stem cell transplant. This specimen was PBMCs, taken before TCRalphabeta/CD19-depleted stem cell transplant. The V and J genes are TRBV5-1 and TRBJ2-1, with TRBD2 matching 7 bases. CDR3 DNA: TGCGCCAGCAGTTCGGGACTACTATACAATGAGCAGTTCTTC. Translated: CASSSGLLYNEQFF.